The 25 T cell receptor beta chains below come from one sample, sequenced in a study of beta chain features in type 1 diabetes. The authors reverse transcribed all of the isolated RNA, so sequencing captured expressed TCRB transcripts. Measured with immunoSEQ multiplex PCR; TCRdb has only the in-frame clones, and not every one. The data hold about 340,000 clones, with less than 9.5% observed a single time. Sequencing was done on a sample of central memory CD4+ T cells from blood. Receptor source: a woman aged 18-29 years in good health.

This clone was detected ten times or more. CDR3 sequence (DNA): TGTGCCAGCGGACTCGGGCTAGCGGGAGGGAGCAGCACAGATACGCAGTATTTT. It translates to CASGLGLAGGSSTDTQYF. The chain uses TRBV28 and TRBJ2-3; TRBD2 matches 12 bases. This CDR3 contains 18 residues. J was trimmed by 0 bases and V by 8 bases; bases with no gene match: 12. From germline, CDR1 is MDHEN and CDR2 SYDVKM.

The chain is built from TRBV6-1 and TRBJ1-5; 8 bases line up with TRBD1. J lost 1 base, V lost 3 bases, and 8 bases had no gene match. This CDR3 is built from 17 residues. Germline assignment: CDR1 MNHNS and CDR2 SASEGT. CDR3 in amino acids: CASSEKGQGRSNQPQHF. For the CDR3, the DNA is TGTGCCAGCAGTGAGAAAGGACAGGGTAGGAGCAATCAGCCCCAGCATTTT.

A note on this clone: At one end, the junction sequence differs from germline, possibly due to a read error. The V and J genes are TRBV18 and TRBJ1-2; no clear D gene. Germline V gene data show CDR1 as KGHSH and CDR2 as LQKENI. CDR3 length equals 13 residues. The CDR3 is CASSPHASFPSNF. For the CDR3, the DNA is TGTGCCAGCTCACCACATGCGAGTTTTCCCTCAAACTTC. Variable domain in full (rest from reference TRBV18 and TRBJ1-2): NAGVMQNPRHLVRRRGQEARLRCSPMKGHSHVYWYRQLPEEGLKFMVYLQKENIIDESGMPKERFSAEFPKEGPSILRIQQVVRGDSAAYFCASSPHASFPSNFGSGTRLTVV.

This clone was counted a few times. This chain's CDR3 is CASSQQLSGSSNNEQFF. CDR3 coding DNA: TGCGCCAGCAGCCAACAACTAAGCGGGAGTAGCAACAATGAGCAGTTCTTC. The chain carries TRBV4-3 and TRBJ2-1; 8 bases match TRBD2. The CDR3 is 17 residues long. Germline V gene lookup returns CDR1 LGHNA and CDR2 YSLEER. Trimming at V came to 2 bases and at J to 5 bases, leaving 11 bases not matched to a gene.

This clone was recorded at least ten times. V usage is TRBV13 and J usage is TRBJ2-7; perhaps D is TRBD1 or TRBD2 (5 bases each). The germline CDR1 and CDR2 sequences are PRHDT and FYEKMQ (reference sequence). V gave up 3 bases and J gave up 7 bases, with 13 bases separating them. The CDR3 extends over 13 amino acids. CDR3 sequence reads: CASSFTLWGEQYF. CDR3 coding DNA: TGTGCCAGCAGCTTCACATTGTGGGGGGAGCAGTACTTC.

This rearrangement joins TRBV5-1 to TRBJ2-5, with 8 bases fitting TRBD2. V shed 1 base, J shed 1 base, and the junction held 6 bases outside the gene matches. Germline V gene data show CDR1 as SGHRS and CDR2 as YFSETQ. CDR3 size: 16 residues. Written as DNA, the CDR3 is TGCGCCAGCAGCTTGCGGGAGGGCCGAGGCCAAGAGACCCAGTACTTC. This codes for CASSLREGRGQETQYF.

Concerning this clone itself: A junction end diverges from the germline sequence, so it may reflect a read error. The chain uses TRBV2 and TRBJ1-1, with TRBD1 identical over 7 bases. Germline V gene data show CDR1 as SNHLY and CDR2 as FYNNEI. CDR3 length equals 11 residues. The CDR3, as DNA: TGTGCCAGCAGTGAAGCGCGGGGGACAGCTTTT. Protein product: CASSEARGTAF. Based on the CDR3 plus reference TRBV2 and TRBJ1-1, the full variable domain is EPEVTQTPSHQVTQMGQEVILRCVPISNHLYFYWYRQILGQKVEFLVSFYNNEISEKSEIFDDQFSVERPDGSNFTLKIRSTKLEDSAMYFCASSEARGTAFGQGTRLTVV.

This clone was observed at least ten times. This chain links TRBV5-1 with TRBJ2-1; D not certain. Germline V gene lookup returns CDR1 SGHRS and CDR2 YFSETQ. This CDR3 spans 13 amino acids. V lost 2 bases to trimming and J lost 4 bases, with 7 bases between them. CDR3: CASSFNMYNEQFF. In DNA form, the CDR3 reads TGCGCCAGCAGCTTCAACATGTACAATGAGCAGTTCTTC.

The rearrangement links TRBV7-3 to TRBJ2-1; D unresolved. The ends were cut back, 2 bases at V and 10 bases at J, with 12 bases in the middle. The CDR3 is 13 residues long. Germline V gene data show CDR1 as SGHTA and CDR2 as FQGTGA. In nucleotides, the CDR3 is TGTGCCAGCAGCTTAGCTCCGGTATCGGAGCAGTTCTTC. This encodes CASSLAPVSEQFF.

The gene calls are TRBV11-2 and TRBJ2-2; 7 bases map to TRBD2. CDR1 is SGHAT, CDR2 FQNNGV, per germline. V dropped 3 bases and J dropped 0; count of bases not matched to a gene: 4. CDR3 length equals 16 residues. The CDR3, as DNA: TGTGCCAGCAGCTTTGGGAGCGGGACGAACACCGGGGAGCTGTTTTTT. Translating it yields CASSFGSGTNTGELFF.

The chain carries TRBV2 and TRBJ1-3; possibly TRBD1 for D (6 bases). The ends were cut back, 8 bases at V and 3 bases at J, with 20 bases in the middle. The germline V gene encodes CDR1 SNHLY and CDR2 FYNNEI. This CDR3 contains 16 residues. The DNA of the CDR3 is TGTGCCAGCGGAGGCCAAGGGGTAGGGGGTGGAAACACCATATATTTT. As protein: CASGGQGVGGGNTIYF.

The chain employs TRBV7-9 and TRBJ2-1, with 11 bases aligning to TRBD2. CDR1 SEHNR and CDR2 FQNEAQ come from the germline V gene (reference sequence). The CDR3 sequence is 15 residues long. Trimming removed 5 bases from V and 5 bases from J; junction bases left unmatched: 5. This chain's CDR3 is CASSPRLAGNNEQFF. The CDR3 DNA sequence: TGTGCCAGCAGCCCGCGACTAGCGGGAAACAATGAGCAGTTCTTC.

This clone was counted between two and nine times. This chain uses TRBV6-6 with TRBJ2-7; 8 nucleotides align to TRBD2. This CDR3 has 11 amino acids. Germline V gene sequence: CDR1 MNHNY, CDR2 SVGAGI (reference sequence). The CDR3 DNA reads TGTGCTGGGGGGACTAGGCTGGAGCAGTACTTC. The encoded protein is CAGGTRLEQYF.

Many counts were recorded for this clone. The chain combines TRBV15 with TRBJ2-4; D not resolved. V was cut by 8 bases and J by 8 bases, with 16 bases left in between. Per germline, CDR1 LNHNV and CDR2 YYDKDF (reference sequence). The CDR3 contains 13 residues. CDR3 in amino acids: CATSVTDRDIQYF. The CDR3, as DNA: TGTGCCACCTCTGTCACAGATAGGGACATTCAGTACTTC.

The chain is built from TRBV5-8 and TRBJ2-5, with 12 bases fitting TRBD1. V was clipped by 4 bases and J by 5 bases; unmatched bases: 6. This CDR3 region has 15 residues. Germline-derived CDR1 and CDR2 are SGHTS and YDEGEE. The CDR3 sequence is CASSTGTGGGETQYF. The CDR3 bases are TGTGCCAGCAGCACCGGGACAGGGGGCGGGGAGACCCAGTACTTC.

Note on this clone: A far larger clone is off by one base, so a read error is likely. Other DNA sequences in this sample translate to the same CDR3. The chain couples TRBV7-2 to TRBJ2-3, with TRBD2 identical over 11 bases. From germline, CDR1 is SGHTA and CDR2 FQGNSA. Trimming removed 5 bases from V and 2 bases from J; junction bases left unmatched: 6. The CDR3 totals 16 residues. CDR3: CASSPGTSGLTDTQYF. The CDR3 DNA sequence: TGTGCCAGCAGCCCCGGGACTAGCGGACTCACAGATACGCAGTATTTT.

The gene calls are TRBV7-9 and TRBJ1-4; D possibly corresponds to TRBD1 (6 bases). V lost 4 bases, J lost 6 bases, and 21 bases lay in between. The germline gives CDR1 SEHNR, CDR2 FQNEAQ (reference sequence). The CDR3 extends over 17 amino acids. CDR3 residues: CASSSLGRGALDEKLFF. In nucleotides, the CDR3 is TGTGCCAGCAGCTCTCTAGGAAGGGGGGCCTTGGATGAAAAACTGTTTTTT.

J is TRBJ2-5 and V is TRBV5-6, with D possibly matching TRBD1 (5 bases). In germline, CDR1 is SGHDT, CDR2 YYEEEE. The CDR3 is 14 amino acids. V was cut by 4 bases and J by 2 bases, with 12 bases left in between. Here the CDR3 reads CASSLTVMQETQYF. CDR3 DNA sequence: TGTGCCAGCAGCCTGACAGTTATGCAAGAGACCCAGTACTTC.

This clone was found a few times. V is TRBV7-2 and J is TRBJ2-7, with D unresolved. V lost 4 bases and J lost 2, with 15 bases in between. Germline V CDR1 and CDR2: SGHTA, FQGNSA. The CDR3 covers 15 residues. The CDR3: CASSSTPRGTYEQYF. Here the CDR3 DNA reads TGTGCCAGCAGCTCCACTCCACGTGGAACCTACGAGCAGTACTTC.

This clone was picked up a small number of times. The chain uses TRBV7-3 and TRBJ2-3; 11 bases are shared with TRBD2. With 4 bases clipped from V and 2 bases from J, the junction kept 8 bases outside the gene matches. Germline assignment: CDR1 SGHTA and CDR2 FQGTGA. The CDR3 totals 17 residues. The CDR3 DNA reads as TGTGCCAGCAGCTCACTGGGGACTAGCGGACCCACAGATACGCAGTATTTT. It is translated as CASSSLGTSGPTDTQYF.

V and J are TRBV28 and TRBJ2-7; 9 bases line up with TRBD2. The CDR3 consists of 15 residues. Germline loops: CDR1 MDHEN, CDR2 SYDVKM. With 6 bases clipped from V and 2 bases from J, the junction kept 8 bases outside the gene matches. CDR3 DNA sequence: TGTGCCAGCAGACCATTGGCGGGAGGGACCTACGAGCAGTACTTC. Translated: CASRPLAGGTYEQYF.

The chain employs TRBV28 and TRBJ2-5, with TRBD1 matching 9 bases. V lost 4 bases to trimming and J lost 2 bases; unmatched junction nucleotides: 8. CDR1 MDHEN and CDR2 SYDVKM come from the germline V gene. CDR3 length: 16 amino acids. CDR3 coding DNA: TGTGCCAGCAGTTCCCCCGGGGACAGGGCACAAGAGACCCAGTACTTC. Protein product: CASSSPGDRAQETQYF.

This clone was counted between two and nine times. This specimen includes other DNA sequences encoding the same CDR3. The chain uses TRBV2 and TRBJ1-1, with D unresolved. The CDR3 extends over 14 amino acids. Germline CDR1 reads SNHLY; CDR2 reads FYNNEI. V was shortened by 0 bases and J by 3 bases, with 8 bases between the two germline ends. This CDR3 is CASSEARGYTEAFF. CDR3 nucleotides: TGTGCCAGCAGTGAAGCGCGGGGTTACACTGAAGCTTTCTTT.

The gene calls are TRBV9 and TRBJ2-1, with D possibly being TRBD1 or TRBD2 (5 bases each). The V end was cut by 3 bases, the J end by 2 bases, with 15 bases between. From germline, CDR1 is SGDLS and CDR2 YYNGEE. The CDR3 loop spans 16 amino acids. CDR3 sequence: CASSARSGHPYNEQFF. The CDR3 DNA sequence: TGTGCCAGCAGCGCGCGGTCGGGGCACCCCTACAATGAGCAGTTCTTC. Supplemented by reference TRBV9 and TRBJ2-1, the full variable domain reads DSGVTQTPKHLITATGQRVTLRCSPRSGDLSVYWYQQSLDQGLQFLIQYYNGEERAKGNILERFSAQQFPDLHSELNLSSLELGDSALYFCASSARSGHPYNEQFFGPGTRLTVL.

This clone was observed a handful of times. The V gene is TRBV11-1, the J gene TRBJ1-1; D is ambiguous. Looked up from germline, CDR1 is SGHAT and CDR2 is FQDESV (reference sequence). V dropped 2 bases and J dropped 1 base, with 5 bases sitting between them. CDR3 length: 13 residues. This CDR3 is CASSLRANTEAFF. CDR3 DNA sequence: TGTGCCAGCAGCTTAAGGGCGAACACTGAAGCTTTCTTT.